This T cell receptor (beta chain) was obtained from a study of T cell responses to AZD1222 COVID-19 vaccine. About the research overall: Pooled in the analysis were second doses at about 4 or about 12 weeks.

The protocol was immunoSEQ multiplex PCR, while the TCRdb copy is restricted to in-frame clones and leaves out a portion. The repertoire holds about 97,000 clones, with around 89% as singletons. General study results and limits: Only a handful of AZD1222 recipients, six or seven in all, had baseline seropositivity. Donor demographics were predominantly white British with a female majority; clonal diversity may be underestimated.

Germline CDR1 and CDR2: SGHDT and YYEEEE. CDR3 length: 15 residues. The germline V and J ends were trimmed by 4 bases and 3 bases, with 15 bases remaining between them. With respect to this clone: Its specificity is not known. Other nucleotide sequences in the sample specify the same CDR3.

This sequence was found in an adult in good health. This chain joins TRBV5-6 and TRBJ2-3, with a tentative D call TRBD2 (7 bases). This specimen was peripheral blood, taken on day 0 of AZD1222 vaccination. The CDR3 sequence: CASSRRGGATDTQYF. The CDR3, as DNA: TGTGCCAGCAGCCGGAGAGGGGGGGCTACAGATACGCAGTATTTT.